This TCR beta chain was sequenced for a study of a mutant IDH1 vaccine in newly diagnosed glioma. The time point is: week 47, end of study. Each dose delivered 300 ug of mutant IDH1 20-mer peptide subcutaneously with imiquimod. Profiled with immunoSEQ multiplex PCR; TCRdb holds only in-frame clones, not every one. In the table there are 84,000 or so clones, about 81% of which are singletons. General observations from the study: Pseudoprogression looked unconnected to shifts in top peripheral T cell clonotypes.

Germline CDR1 reads SNHLY; CDR2 reads FYNNEI. The CDR3 has 14 residues. V was trimmed by 7 bases and J by 8 bases, leaving 17 bases between them. This clone was detected only a few times. Its specificity is unknown. The TCR originated in a man between 40 and 49 years old with glioma. This specimen consisted of PBMCs, obtained from a glioma patient whose treatment included an IDH1 peptide vaccine. The chain couples TRBV2 to TRBJ1-4; unclear D gene. The CDR3 loop is CASNIGRREEKLFF. In DNA, the CDR3 is TGTGCCAGCAATATTGGGAGACGGGAGGAAAAACTGTTTTTT.